One sample yielded the 14 T cell receptor beta chains listed below, sequenced in a study of blood T cell repertoires in COVID-19. TCRdb's copy holds only in-frame clones and misses some; the assay was immunoSEQ multiplex PCR. The sample lists about 200,000 clones; 85% were seen once. Sequencing was performed on PBMCs or T cells enriched from blood (not recorded which). These TCRs come from a middle-aged man who had recovered from COVID-19.

This clone was observed a single time. Written as DNA, the CDR3 is TGTGCCAGCACCCCGGGACTCGGCGATTTCGAGCAGTACTTC. It yields the protein CASTPGLGDFEQYF. This chain connects TRBV7-8 to TRBJ2-7; a weak D match, TRBD2 (6 bases). The CDR3 contains 14 residues. Trimming left V 7 bases short and J 6 bases short, with 19 bases between. CDR1 and CDR2 from the germline V gene are SGHVS and FQNEAQ.

This clone appeared a few times. The chain couples TRBV11-3 to TRBJ2-7, with D maybe TRBD1 (6 bases). V was trimmed by 5 bases and J by 6 bases, leaving 14 bases between them. The germline gives CDR1 SGHNT, CDR2 YENEEA. The CDR3 extends over 13 amino acids. The CDR3 DNA reads as TGTGCCAGCAGCCCGGGACACCCGGGCGAGCAGTACTTC. This codes for CASSPGHPGEQYF.

This CDR3 reads CASSARVTGNTIYF. The CDR3 DNA sequence: TGTGCCAGCAGCGCCAGGGTGACTGGAAACACCATATATTTT. The chain recombines TRBV7-2 with TRBJ1-3, with D perhaps TRBD1 (5 bases). V was cut by 5 bases and J by 2 bases, with 10 bases left in between. Germline V lookup: CDR1 SGHTA, CDR2 FQGNSA. The CDR3 extends over 14 amino acids. The full variable domain, in which reference TRBV7-2 and TRBJ1-3 provide the parts outside the CDR3, is GAGVSQSPSNKVTEKGKDVELRCDPISGHTALYWYRQSLGQGLEFLIYFQGNSAPDKSGLPSDRFSAERTGGSVSTLTIQRTQQEDSAVYLCASSARVTGNTIYFGEGSWLTVV.

The chain couples TRBV25-1 to TRBJ2-2; 7 nucleotides match TRBD2. In germline, CDR1 is MGHDK, CDR2 SYGVNS. There are 18 residues in the CDR3. V was clipped by 5 bases and J by 1 base; unmatched bases: 13. CDR3 protein: CASSSIGLAEKNTGELFF. DNA of the CDR3: TGTGCCAGCAGTAGCATCGGGCTAGCGGAAAAGAACACCGGGGAGCTGTTTTTT.

V usage is TRBV6-1 and J usage is TRBJ2-5; TRBD2 aligns across 7 bases. V lost 0 bases and J lost 3; bases outside the gene matches: 4. The CDR3 runs 15 residues. Per germline, CDR1 MNHNS and CDR2 SASEGT. CDR3 region: CASSEALAGEETQYF. The CDR3 nucleotides are TGTGCCAGCAGTGAAGCCTTGGCGGGAGAAGAGACCCAGTACTTC.

The chain carries TRBV4-1 and TRBJ2-7, with 11 bases matching TRBD1. The V and J ends lost 6 bases and 0 bases, in that order; junction bases with no gene match: 4. The V gene's germline CDR1 is MGHRA and CDR2 YSYEKL. The CDR3 runs to 15 residues. The CDR3 DNA is TGCGCCAGCAGTAGGGGGACAGGGGGCTCCTACGAGCAGTACTTC. Residues: CASSRGTGGSYEQYF.

This sequence joins TRBV3-1 (or the pseudogene TRBV3-2) and TRBJ2-7; D is possibly TRBD2 (7 bases). V lost 7 bases and J 2 bases, leaving 15 bases between the germline ends. The CDR3 covers 14 residues. Germline V CDR1 and CDR2: LGHDT, YNNKEL (reference sequence). In DNA, the CDR3 is TGTGCCAGCACCTTAGGGGGGGGCACCTACGAGCAGTACTTC. Translated: CASTLGGGTYEQYF.

The genes are TRBV7-9 and TRBJ1-2, with TRBD1 identical over 7 bases. The germline gives CDR1 SEHNR, CDR2 FQNEAQ (reference sequence). The V gene end was trimmed by 10 bases and the J gene end by 2 bases; junction bases not matched to a gene: 1. There are 11 residues in the CDR3. The CDR3 DNA sequence: TGTGCCACGGGACAGAACTATGGCTACACCTTC. Protein: CATGQNYGYTF.

The genes are TRBV5-1 and TRBJ2-5; 7 bases line up with TRBD2. The junction had 1 base not matched to a gene; V was cut back by 1 base and J by 4 bases. Looked up from germline, CDR1 is SGHRS and CDR2 is YFSETQ. The CDR3 is 13 amino acids. The CDR3 protein is CASSLWGGETQYF. The CDR3 DNA reads TGCGCCAGCAGCTTGTGGGGGGGAGAGACCCAGTACTTC.

The chain recombines TRBV24-1 with TRBJ2-1, with 9 bases fitting TRBD1. Per germline, CDR1 KGHDR and CDR2 SFDVKD. V gave up 4 bases and J gave up 5 bases; unmatched junction bases: 8. The CDR3 contains 16 residues. CDR3 nucleotides: TGTGCCACCAGTGACACCGGGACAGGGCCTAACAATGAGCAGTTCTTC. It codes for CATSDTGTGPNNEQFF.

J is TRBJ2-7 and V is TRBV7-9; TRBD2 is a possible D gene (6 bases). Trimming removed 3 bases at V and 2 bases at J, with 11 bases between. Looked up from germline, CDR1 is SEHNR and CDR2 is FQNEAQ (reference sequence). The CDR3 runs to 14 residues. The CDR3 DNA follows: TGTGCCAGCAGCTTTGGAGGGCAGACCTACGAGCAGTACTTC. Its protein product is CASSFGGQTYEQYF.

This rearrangement joins TRBV6-5 to TRBJ2-7; 8 bases fit TRBD1. Germline lookup yields CDR1 MNHEY and CDR2 SVGAGI. CDR3 length: 15 amino acids. With 6 bases clipped from V and 0 bases from J, the junction kept 7 bases outside the gene matches. The CDR3: CASRTQGAISYEQYF. As DNA, the CDR3 is TGTGCCAGCAGGACCCAGGGGGCGATCTCCTACGAGCAGTACTTC.

V and J are TRBV7-2 and TRBJ1-2; tentative D call: TRBD1 (5 bases). Germline assignment: CDR1 SGHTA and CDR2 FQGNSA. This CDR3 is 14 amino acids long. V was clipped by 4 bases and J by 5 bases, with 14 bases between them. CDR3 DNA: TGTGCCAGCAGCTCTGGGACTGCAGCTTATGGCTACACCTTC. It is translated as CASSSGTAAYGYTF.

The chain has TRBV7-2 and TRBJ2-7; TRBD2 agrees at 15 bases. CDR1 is SGHTA and CDR2 is FQGNSA in the germline V gene. V was pared by 5 bases and J by 6 bases, with 5 bases of the junction left unmatched. The CDR3 covers 15 residues. The DNA of the CDR3 is TGTGCCAGCAGCATCGGACTAGCGGGAGGGGTCGAGCAGTACTTC. Amino acids: CASSIGLAGGVEQYF.